The 18 T cell receptor beta chains listed next were all sequenced from one sample in a study of early T cells in non-severe SARS-CoV-2 infection. TCRdb recomputed calls from the 5' RACE reads with MiXCR, one row per CDR3 protein. The sample holds roughly 51,000 distinct CDR3 sequences, 6.5% to 9.5% seen once. The sequencing sample was made of whole blood. All receptors derive from an adult who was a healthcare worker with PCR-confirmed SARS-CoV-2 infection or an uninfected control (not recorded which).

The sample holds a few counts of this clonotype. V and J are TRBV18 and TRBJ2-3, with 10 nucleotides matching TRBD1. Germline V gene sequence: CDR1 KGHSH, CDR2 LQKENI. The ends lost 3 bases at V and 6 bases at J; junction bases unmatched: 3. The CDR3 has 14 amino acids. DNA of the CDR3: TGTGCCAGCTCACCCCGGGACAGGGGTGATACGCAGTATTTT. This translates into CASSPRDRGDTQYF.

V usage is TRBV28 and J usage is TRBJ2-2, with 7 bases fitting TRBD1. Germline V CDR1 and CDR2: MDHEN, SYDVKM. V gave up 11 bases and J gave up 7 bases; unmatched junction bases: 7. CDR3 length: 12 residues. DNA for the CDR3: TGTGCCTCGCGAGGGGGCGGCGGGGAGCTGTTTTTT. It specifies CASRGGGGELFF.

This clonotype was counted only a few times. The rearrangement joins TRBV28 to TRBJ2-4; D not certain. The V end lost 5 bases, the J end lost 6 bases, and 8 bases lay between the germline ends. Germline values: CDR1 MDHEN, CDR2 SYDVKM. The CDR3 has 12 residues. The CDR3 loop reads CASSSFGNIQYF. In DNA form, the CDR3 reads TGTGCCAGCAGTAGCTTCGGAAACATTCAGTACTTC.

This clonotype was recorded many times. The J gene is TRBJ2-1, the V gene TRBV27; D may be TRBD1 or TRBD2 (5 bases each). This CDR3 has 12 amino acids. Germline CDR1 is MNHEY and CDR2 is SMNVEV (reference sequence). V shed 3 bases and J shed 7 bases, with 7 bases lying between them. The CDR3 nucleotides read TGTGCCAGCAGTTTCAGGGAGAATGAGCAGTTCTTC. Translated, it gives CASSFRENEQFF.

This clonotype was found a few times. V and J are TRBV2 and TRBJ1-1; D is unresolved. Germline CDR1 and CDR2: SNHLY and FYNNEI. The ends were cut back, 5 bases at V and 3 bases at J, with 10 bases in the middle. This CDR3 comprises 13 residues. This CDR3 is CASSTLPYTEAFF. The CDR3 nucleotides read TGTGCCAGCAGTACACTACCCTACACTGAAGCTTTCTTT. The variable domain in full, completed from reference TRBV2 and TRBJ1-1, reads EPEVTQTPSHQVTQMGQEVILRCVPISNHLYFYWYRQILGQKVEFLVSFYNNEISEKSEIFDDQFSVERPDGSNFTLKIRSTKLEDSAMYFCASSTLPYTEAFFGQGTRLTVV.

This clonotype was counted ten times or more. This chain connects TRBV4-1 to TRBJ1-2, with unresolved D. The CDR3 is 20 amino acids. Germline V CDR1 and CDR2: MGHRA, YSYEKL. Deletions cut 2 bases from V and 0 bases from J, with 25 bases between. The CDR3 DNA follows: TGCGCCAGCAGCCAAATACTCCGGTTTGTGTCCTCCCCTACTAACTATGGCTACACCTTC. This encodes CASSQILRFVSSPTNYGYTF.

The rearrangement uses TRBV10-3 and TRBJ2-2, with D possibly TRBD1 on 6 matching bases. Germline values: CDR1 ENHRY, CDR2 SYGVKD. The CDR3 extends over 15 amino acids. V lost 3 bases, J lost 1 base, and 9 bases lay in between. CDR3 protein: CAISDARGNTGELFF. The CDR3 nucleotides read TGTGCCATCAGTGATGCCAGGGGGAACACCGGGGAGCTGTTTTTT.

The chain has TRBV7-9 and TRBJ1-6; a weak D match, TRBD1 (5 bases). Germline CDR1 and CDR2: SEHNR and FQNEAQ (reference sequence). The CDR3 has 15 amino acids. With 4 bases removed from V and 6 bases from J, the gap between germline ends came to 13 bases. In DNA, the CDR3 is TGTGCCAGCAGCTCGTCAGACAGCTTTAATTCACCCCTCCACTTT. This encodes CASSSSDSFNSPLHF.

This clonotype was found a few times. The chain joins TRBV12-3 or TRBV12-4 to TRBJ1-5; D not certain. The CDR3 is 15 residues long. V was pared by 5 bases and J by 0 bases, with 11 bases between. The CDR3 DNA reads TGTGCCAGCAGTCACTGGGGAAATAGCAATCAGCCCCAGCATTTT. It specifies CASSHWGNSNQPQHF.

The chain has TRBV19 and TRBJ1-3, with 8 bases matching TRBD1. Looked up from germline, CDR1 is LNHDA and CDR2 is SQIVND (reference sequence). The trim removed 9 bases at V and 4 bases at J, leaving 11 bases unmatched. The CDR3 is made up of 15 amino acids. CDR3 residues: CASMTGDISGNTIYF. The CDR3 nucleotides read TGTGCCAGCATGACAGGGGACATCTCGGGAAACACCATATATTTT.

This clonotype was seen a single time. The chain uses TRBV20-1 and TRBJ1-2; D may be TRBD1 (6 bases). This CDR3 has 14 residues. Germline V lookup: CDR1 DFQATT, CDR2 SNEGSKA (reference sequence). V lost 3 bases to trimming and J lost 4 bases, with 15 bases between them. CDR3 sequence: CSASVSWGAYGYTF. DNA of the CDR3: TGCAGTGCTAGTGTTTCGTGGGGGGCCTATGGCTACACCTTC.

This clonotype was counted at least ten times. V gene TRBV29-1 combines with J gene TRBJ1-2; tentative D call: TRBD1 (6 bases). The V gene's germline CDR1 is SQVTM and CDR2 ANQGSEA. Trimming cost V 7 bases and J 1 base, with 16 bases left between them. This CDR3 contains 14 residues. CDR3 loop: CSAGDKQGNYGYTF. The CDR3 coding sequence is TGCAGCGCTGGTGACAAACAGGGTAACTATGGCTACACCTTC.

The rearrangement joins TRBV6-1 to TRBJ1-5; D call uncertain. Per the germline V gene, CDR1 is MNHNS and CDR2 is SASEGT. This CDR3 contains 15 residues. With 1 base removed from V and 3 bases from J, the gap between germline ends came to 10 bases. The CDR3 nucleotides are TGTGCCAGCAGTGAAGGGACGGGGAACAATCAGCCCCAGCATTTT. Its protein is CASSEGTGNNQPQHF.

The V gene is TRBV18, the J gene TRBJ2-7; TRBD1 aligns across 10 bases. After removal of 3 bases from V and 5 bases from J, the junction contained 7 bases not matched to a gene. The CDR3 extends over 15 amino acids. Germline V gene sequence: CDR1 KGHSH, CDR2 LQKENI. Written as DNA, the CDR3 is TGTGCCAGCTCACCTGGACAGGGGGGTTACCACGAGCAGTACTTC. It is translated as CASSPGQGGYHEQYF. The full variable domain, completed using reference TRBV18 and TRBJ2-7, is NAGVMQNPRHLVRRRGQEARLRCSPMKGHSHVYWYRQLPEEGLKFMVYLQKENIIDESGMPKERFSAEFPKEGPSILRIQQVVRGDSAAYFCASSPGQGGYHEQYFGPGTRLTVT.

The V call is TRBV18, the J call TRBJ2-7; D unclear. V lost 2 bases and J lost 2, with 7 bases in between. CDR1 is KGHSH, CDR2 LQKENI, per germline. The CDR3 is 13 amino acids. CDR3: CASSPRDAYEQYF. CDR3 in DNA: TGTGCCAGCTCACCAAGGGATGCCTACGAGCAGTACTTC.

This chain connects TRBV12-3 or TRBV12-4 to TRBJ2-7, with 12 bases identical to TRBD2. The ends lost 6 bases at V and 7 bases at J; junction bases unmatched: 10. The CDR3 runs to 15 residues. CDR3 region: CASRTSGGPLWEQYF. The CDR3 DNA is TGTGCCAGCAGGACTAGCGGGGGTCCCCTATGGGAGCAGTACTTC.

This clonotype was seen a handful of times. V gene TRBV11-2 combines with J gene TRBJ1-2; a weak D match, TRBD1 (6 bases). Per the germline V gene, CDR1 is SGHAT and CDR2 is FQNNGV. The length of the CDR3 is 14 residues. Between the trimmed V and J ends, which lost 6 bases and 6 bases, there was a span of 17 bases. CDR3 sequence reads: CASSLSLQGDGYTF. DNA for the CDR3: TGTGCCAGCAGTTTATCCCTACAGGGCGATGGCTACACCTTC.

This clonotype was detected many times. This chain joins TRBV27 and TRBJ2-7; TRBD1 aligns across 9 bases. This CDR3 comprises 14 residues. CDR1 is MNHEY and CDR2 is SMNVEV in the germline V gene (reference sequence). V lost 8 bases to trimming and J lost 2 bases; unmatched junction nucleotides: 7. The CDR3 reads CASGWGQGTYEQYF. CDR3 coding DNA: TGTGCCAGCGGGTGGGGACAGGGAACCTACGAGCAGTACTTC.